This T cell receptor beta chain was documented in a study of T cells in localized non-small cell lung cancer. Overall study results and limits: Sequencing, confined to only one tumor region, leaves heterogeneity possible. Adjacent lung tissue had a median roughly 52 of the top 100 clones found in the tumor. Compared with tumor, uninvolved adjacent lung displayed greater T cell clonality, ranking highest overall.

Trimming stripped 6 bases from V and 0 bases from J, with 9 bases between. Germline CDR1 and CDR2: SNHLY and FYNNEI. The CDR3 is 14 amino acids. TCRdb's copy holds only in-frame clones and misses some; the assay was immunoSEQ multiplex PCR. The sample yields 130,000 or so clones, around 90% seen once. With respect to this clone: Its specificity is unknown.

Material: peripheral blood, obtained before any cancer treatment. This chain uses TRBV2 with TRBJ2-4; D unresolved. The TCR sequence derives from a female donor aged 60 or older with stage I lung adenocarcinoma. In DNA form, the CDR3 reads TGTGCCAGCAGCGCTACAGTAGCCAAAAACATTCAGTACTTC. It codes for CASSATVAKNIQYF. Based on the CDR3 plus reference TRBV2 and TRBJ2-4, the full variable domain is EPEVTQTPSHQVTQMGQEVILRCVPISNHLYFYWYRQILGQKVEFLVSFYNNEISEKSEIFDDQFSVERPDGSNFTLKIRSTKLEDSAMYFCASSATVAKNIQYFGAGTRLSVL.